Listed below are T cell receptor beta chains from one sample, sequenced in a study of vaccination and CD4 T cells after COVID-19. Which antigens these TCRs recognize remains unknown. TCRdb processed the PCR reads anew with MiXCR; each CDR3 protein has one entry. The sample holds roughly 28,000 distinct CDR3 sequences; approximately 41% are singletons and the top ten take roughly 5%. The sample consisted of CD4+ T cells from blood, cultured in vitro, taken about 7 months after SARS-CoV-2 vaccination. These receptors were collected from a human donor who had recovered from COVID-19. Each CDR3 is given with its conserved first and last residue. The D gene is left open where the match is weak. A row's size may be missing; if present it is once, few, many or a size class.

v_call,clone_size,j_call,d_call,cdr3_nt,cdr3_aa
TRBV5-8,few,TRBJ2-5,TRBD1,TGTGCCAGCAGCTTACCCACGGGACAGATCGAGACCCAGTACTTC,CASSLPTGQIETQYF
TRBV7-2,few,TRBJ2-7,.,TGTGCCAGCAGCTTAGTAGCGTTAAGCTCCTACGAGCAGTACTTC,CASSLVALSSYEQYF
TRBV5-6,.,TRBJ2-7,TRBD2,TGTGCCAGCAGTCGACTAGCGCCCCACGAGCAGTACTTC,CASSRLAPHEQYF
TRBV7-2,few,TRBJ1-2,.,TGTGCCAGCAGCTTGAACAGGAACGAATACTATGGCTACACCTTC,CASSLNRNEYYGYTF
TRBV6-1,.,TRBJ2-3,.,TGTGCCAGCACCGGACAGATTGGGACAGATACGCAGTATTTT,CASTGQIGTDTQYF
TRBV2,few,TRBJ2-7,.,TGTGCCAGCAGTGGGCTATGGACTGACGAGCAGTACTTC,CASSGLWTDEQYF
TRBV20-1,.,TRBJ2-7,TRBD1,TGCAGTGCTTTATTCTCTACAGGGGCCTACGAGCAGTACTTC,CSALFSTGAYEQYF
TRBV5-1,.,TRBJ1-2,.,TGCGCCAGCAGCGATGGACCCCGGACGGAGAGCTATGGCTACACCTTC,CASSDGPRTESYGYTF
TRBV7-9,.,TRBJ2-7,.,TGTGCCAGCAGCTTATACAGGGACGAGCAGTACTTC,CASSLYRDEQYF
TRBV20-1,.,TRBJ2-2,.,TGCAGTGCTAGAGATTCGAGGGGACTCGTCACCGGGGAGCTGTTTTTT,CSARDSRGLVTGELFF
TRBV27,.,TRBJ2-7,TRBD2,TGTGCCAGCAGTTCGGGCCCCAGGACTAGCGGGATAGCCTACGAGCAGTACTTC,CASSSGPRTSGIAYEQYF
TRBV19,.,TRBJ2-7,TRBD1,TGTGCCAGTAGTGTACTCCCGGGACAGGGATTCTACGAGCAGTACTTC,CASSVLPGQGFYEQYF
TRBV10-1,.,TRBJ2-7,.,TGCGCCAGCAGTGCCCCGGGACACCTATACGAGCAGTACTTC,CASSAPGHLYEQYF
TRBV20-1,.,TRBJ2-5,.,TGCAGTGCGCTGGGACGGGCCAAGGTGACCCAGTACTTC,CSALGRAKVTQYF
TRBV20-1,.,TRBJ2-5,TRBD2,TGCAGTGCCGAAGCGGGGACTAGCGGGAGGAGGGGGGAGACCCAGTACTTC,CSAEAGTSGRRGETQYF
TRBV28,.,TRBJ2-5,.,TGTGCCAGCAGTTTTCAAGAGACCCAGTACTTC,CASSFQETQYF
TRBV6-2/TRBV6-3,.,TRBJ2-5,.,TGTGCCAGCAGTTACTCGAATCTCGGACAGACCCAGTACTTC,CASSYSNLGQTQYF
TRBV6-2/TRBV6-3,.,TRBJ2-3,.,TGTGCCAGCAGTTTCACCGGGCCTCCTACTTCCACAGATACGCAGTATTTT,CASSFTGPPTSTDTQYF
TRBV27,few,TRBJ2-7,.,TGTGCCAGCAGTTTATCGGACTCCTACGAGCAGTACTTC,CASSLSDSYEQYF
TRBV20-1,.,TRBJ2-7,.,TGCAGTGCTAGCGGGAGAATCTACGAGCAGTACTTC,CSASGRIYEQYF
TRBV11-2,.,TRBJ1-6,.,TGTGCCAGCAGCTTACAGTCAGCTCAGGATTCACCCCTCCACTTT,CASSLQSAQDSPLHF
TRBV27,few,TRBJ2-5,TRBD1,TGTGCCAGCAGTTTTGACAGGGGATTGCAAGAGACCCAGTACTTC,CASSFDRGLQETQYF